The 8 T cell receptor beta chains listed next were all sequenced from one sample in a study of shared clonotypes between healthy human individuals (dated by TCRdb to 2018 to 2020). Libraries were made using the immunoSEQ multiplex PCR assay. TCRdb retrieved this table from immuneACCESS and kept in-frame rearrangements only. Not all clones are present; in checked studies, unresolved V genes account for under half, and no reason is known for the remainder. The sample table shows about 100,000 clones, and approximately 75% are seen once. Together, the top ten hold roughly 50% of the sample. The sample comprised memory CD8+ T cells sorted from blood. Taken with the paper, the label for cell subset or site translates to: CD45RO+ cells pooled with CCR7-negative TemRA cells. The receptor set was obtained from a man aged 25 to 40 in good health.

The chain couples TRBV7-9 to TRBJ1-5, with D tentatively TRBD1 (5 bases). CDR1 and CDR2 (germline): SEHNR, FQNEAQ (reference sequence). This CDR3 is built from 12 residues. The V end lost 6 bases, the J end lost 9 bases, and 12 bases lay between the germline ends. The CDR3 sequence is CASSPYGGPQHF. DNA for the CDR3: TGTGCCAGCAGTCCCTATGGGGGGCCCCAGCATTTT.

Points on this clone: The same CDR3 is also encoded by other DNA sequences in this sample. The rearrangement links TRBV7-9 to TRBJ2-7, with unresolved D. CDR3 length equals 15 residues. Trimming removed 1 base from V and 0 bases from J, with 10 bases in between. Germline V gene sequence: CDR1 SEHNR, CDR2 FQNEAQ (reference sequence). The CDR3 sequence: CASSLGSLNSYEQYF. The CDR3 region has the DNA TGTGCCAGCAGCTTAGGCAGCCTCAACTCCTACGAGCAGTACTTC.

The chain recombines TRBV4-2 with TRBJ2-7, with D tentatively TRBD1 (6 bases). The CDR3 is made up of 14 amino acids. V was clipped by 2 bases and J by 3 bases, with 11 bases between them. Germline V lookup: CDR1 LGHNA, CDR2 YNFKEQ. The CDR3: CASSQTGTNYEQYF. CDR3 nucleotide sequence: TGTGCCAGCAGCCAAACCGGGACAAACTACGAGCAGTACTTC.

Concerning this clone: The junction departs from germline at one end; a sequencing error may be responsible. V and J are TRBV7-9 and TRBJ1-3; D is uncertain. CDR1 is SEHNR and CDR2 is FQNEAQ in the germline V gene (reference sequence). This CDR3 spans 14 amino acids. CDR3 nucleotides: TGTGCCATCAGCTACTCACACTCTGGAAACACCATATATTTT. It translates to CAISYSHSGNTIYF.

This chain links TRBV1 with TRBJ2-7. TRBV1 is a listed pseudogene. The CDR3 consists of 16 residues. The CDR3 nucleotides are TGCACCAGCAGCCTGAGGAAGGGCAGCTGTCCCTACGAGCAGTACTTC. This gives the protein CTSSLRKGSCPYEQYF.

This sequence joins TRBV7-3 and TRBJ2-3; 9 bases agree with TRBD2. CDR3 size: 16 residues. Trimming took 5 bases from V and 5 from J; bases not matched to a gene: 11. The germline gives CDR1 SGHTA, CDR2 FQGTGA. CDR3 DNA sequence: TGTGCCAGCAGCAAGAATCTAGCGGGAAACCAAGATACGCAGTATTTT. Protein product: CASSKNLAGNQDTQYF. The variable domain in full, with the rest retrieved from reference TRBV7-3 and TRBJ2-3, is GAGVSQTPSNKVTEKGKYVELRCDPISGHTALYWYRQSLGQGPEFLIYFQGTGAADDSGLPNDRFFAVRPEGSVSTLKIQRTERGDSAVYLCASSKNLAGNQDTQYFGPGTRLTVL.

This clone was seen a few times. The chain joins TRBV7-9 to TRBJ2-1; possibly TRBD1 for D (7 bases). Trimming removed 5 bases at V and 10 bases at J, with 21 bases between. Germline V gives CDR1 SEHNR, CDR2 FQNEAQ (reference sequence). The CDR3 contains 15 residues. CDR3 sequence reads: CASSPGQGGPGEQFF. In DNA, the CDR3 is TGTGCCAGCAGCCCCGGGCAGGGGGGCCCCGGGGAGCAGTTCTTC.

This clone has just a few counts. This chain uses TRBV7-3 with TRBJ2-3, with D tentatively TRBD2 (5 bases). V lost 2 bases, J lost 4 bases, and 10 bases lay in between. Germline CDR1 SGHTA, CDR2 FQGTGA. CDR3 length equals 14 residues. CDR3 region: CASSLLGAADTQYF. The CDR3, as DNA: TGTGCCAGCAGCTTATTGGGAGCGGCAGATACGCAGTATTTT.